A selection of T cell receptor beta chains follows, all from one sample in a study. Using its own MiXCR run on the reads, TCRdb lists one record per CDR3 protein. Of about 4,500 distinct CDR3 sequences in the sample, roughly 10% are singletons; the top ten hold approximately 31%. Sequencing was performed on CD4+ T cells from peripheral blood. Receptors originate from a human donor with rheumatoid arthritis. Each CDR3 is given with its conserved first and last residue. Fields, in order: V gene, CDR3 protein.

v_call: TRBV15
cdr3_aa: CATSRDKAGNTEAFF

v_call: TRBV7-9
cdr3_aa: CASSPSGTVQETQYF

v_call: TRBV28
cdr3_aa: CASNRDTSYEQYF

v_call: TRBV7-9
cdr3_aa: CASSSPSGAEKLFF

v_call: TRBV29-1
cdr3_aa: CRVEGAGETQYF

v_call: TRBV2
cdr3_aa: CAGRRDLKGYTF

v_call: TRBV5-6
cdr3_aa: CASSPYTTGELFF

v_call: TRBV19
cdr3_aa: CASKGARNTEAFF

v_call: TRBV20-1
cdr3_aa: CSASRWGQSNQPQHF

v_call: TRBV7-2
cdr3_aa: CASSLEVRFRSYEQYF

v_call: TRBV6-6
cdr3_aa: CASSGGVSGNTIYF

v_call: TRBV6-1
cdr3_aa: CASSEVLTGLSSGANVLTF

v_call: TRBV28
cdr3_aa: CASSLGQGGDEQYF

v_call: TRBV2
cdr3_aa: CASSEAGWSDEQFF

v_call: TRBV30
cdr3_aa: CAWSPRGINSYEQYF

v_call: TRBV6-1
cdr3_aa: CASSDSNYGYTF

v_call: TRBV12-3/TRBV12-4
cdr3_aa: CASSPPLVLENGYTF

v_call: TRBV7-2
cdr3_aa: CASSLGQGGEQYF

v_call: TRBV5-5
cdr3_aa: CASSLQEGSYNEQFF

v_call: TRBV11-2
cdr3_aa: CASTRNRLGEKLFF

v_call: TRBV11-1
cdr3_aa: CASSLRTSGRGEQYF

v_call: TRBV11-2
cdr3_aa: CASSPPGGATDTQYF

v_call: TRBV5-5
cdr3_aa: CASRLQGTPNQPQHF

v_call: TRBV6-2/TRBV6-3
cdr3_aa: CASSSVSSGTRRSYEQYF

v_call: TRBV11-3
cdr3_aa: CASSPGGGMDNEQFF

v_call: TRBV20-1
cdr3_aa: CSARSGQGETQYF

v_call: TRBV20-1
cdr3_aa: CSAGTSGPYEQYF

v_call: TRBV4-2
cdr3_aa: CASSRKAEQVPSGNTIYF

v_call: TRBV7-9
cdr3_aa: CASKDGSGLNSPLHF

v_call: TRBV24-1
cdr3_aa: CATSDNFPQETQYF

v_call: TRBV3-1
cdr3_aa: CASSLSSYEQYF

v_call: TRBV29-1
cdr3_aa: CSVGSGGELFF

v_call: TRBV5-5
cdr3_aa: CASSLVGNSDQPQHF